These 14 T cell receptor beta chains came from one sample sequenced in a study of cytomegalovirus exposure and HLA in healthy donors (TCRdb year 2017). Library method: the immunoSEQ multiplex PCR assay. The multiplex PCR relied on a mix of 60 forward primers for TCR Vbeta segments and 13 reverse primers for TCR Jbeta segments. TCRdb took over this immuneACCESS table, retaining in-frame rearrangements with V and J assigned. Such tables are incomplete; in checked studies, under half of the missing clones stem from an unresolved V gene, and the remainder is unexplained. For this sample the table gives around 180,000 clones, of which more than 80% were detected only once. 2.4% of the sample lies in the top ten. The sample taken for sequencing was PBMCs. The receptors stem from a male donor in good health and CMV-seronegative.

The chain has TRBV5-4 and TRBJ2-3, with TRBD2 identical over 7 bases. J gave up 10 bases and V 2 bases, and 19 bases lay outside the gene matches. Germline lookup yields CDR1 SGHNT and CDR2 YYREEE (reference sequence). The CDR3 is 17 residues long. The CDR3 nucleotides are TGTGCCAGCAGCTTAGGTCTGCTAGCGGAGACAAACGGCCCGCAGTATTTT. This encodes CASSLGLLAETNGPQYF.

This clone was detected only a few times. The V gene is TRBV27, the J gene TRBJ2-7, with 7 bases matching TRBD1. Germline V gene sequence: CDR1 MNHEY, CDR2 SMNVEV (reference sequence). CDR3 length: 13 amino acids. V lost 6 bases and J lost 4; bases outside the gene matches: 6. CDR3 amino acids: CASSRDRGYEQYF. The CDR3 DNA reads as TGTGCCAGCAGCAGGGACAGAGGATACGAGCAGTACTTC.

The chain recombines TRBV7-2 with TRBJ1-6; D remains ambiguous. Per germline, CDR1 SGHTA and CDR2 FQGNSA. This CDR3 is 14 amino acids long. V shed 5 bases and J shed 0 bases, with 5 bases lying between them. CDR3 nucleotides: TGTGCCAGCAGCAGGAGCTCCTATAATTCACCCCTCCACTTT. Protein sequence: CASSRSSYNSPLHF.

This rearrangement joins TRBV6-6 to TRBJ1-5; D call uncertain. Trimming pared 6 bases from V and 5 bases from J, leaving 11 bases between. The CDR3 contains 13 residues. Germline CDR1 MNHNY, CDR2 SVGAGI (reference sequence). CDR3 protein: CASRPRKDQPQHF. CDR3 nucleotides: TGTGCCAGCAGGCCGCGGAAGGATCAGCCCCAGCATTTT.

V gene TRBV9 combines with J gene TRBJ2-6, with D tentatively TRBD2 (6 bases). Germline CDR1 and CDR2: SGDLS and YYNGEE. The V gene lost 0 bases and the J gene lost 2 bases, with 12 bases spanning the gap. The CDR3 extends over 17 amino acids. Written as DNA, the CDR3 is TGTGCCAGCAGCGTAGGGGTTGGAGGGACTGGGGCCAACGTCCTGACTTTC. This gives the protein CASSVGVGGTGANVLTF.

This clone was observed a handful of times. The chain links TRBV28 to TRBJ2-2; the D gene is possibly TRBD2 (6 bases). V dropped 8 bases and J dropped 6 bases, with 16 bases sitting between them. This CDR3 is 14 amino acids long. From germline, CDR1 is MDHEN and CDR2 SYDVKM. This CDR3 is CASERTSFPGELFF. CDR3 sequence (DNA): TGTGCCAGCGAGCGAACTAGCTTCCCCGGGGAGCTGTTTTTT.

CDR3 nucleotides: TGTGCCAGCAGCCTACGATGGACAGCAAACACAGATACGCAGTATTTT. It yields the protein CASSLRWTANTDTQYF. This chain connects TRBV7-8 to TRBJ2-3; a possible D gene is TRBD1 (6 bases). Trimming cost V 5 bases and J 2 bases, with 17 bases left between them. Germline V lookup: CDR1 SGHVS, CDR2 FQNEAQ. The CDR3 has 16 residues.

The genes are TRBV19 and TRBJ2-1, with 7 bases fitting TRBD2. J lost 8 bases, V lost 2 bases, and 18 bases had no gene match. Per germline, CDR1 LNHDA and CDR2 SQIVND (reference sequence). The CDR3 spans 18 residues. The CDR3 loop is CASSILVGAGAFVYEQFF. In nucleotides, the CDR3 is TGTGCCAGTAGTATATTGGTAGGGGCGGGAGCATTCGTGTATGAGCAGTTCTTC.

The chain carries TRBV9 and TRBJ1-3, with 7 bases aligning to TRBD1. The CDR3 consists of 17 residues. Losses at the gene ends were 0 bases for V and 3 bases for J; bases not matched to a gene: 9. CDR1 is SGDLS, CDR2 YYNGEE, per germline. CDR3 bases: TGTGCCAGCAGCGTAGAAGGGACAGCCCTGGATGGAAACACCATATATTTT. Translating it yields CASSVEGTALDGNTIYF.

This clone has a single count. V is TRBV28 and J is TRBJ2-7; TRBD1 aligns across 7 bases. The ends lost 5 bases at V and 6 bases at J; junction bases unmatched: 7. This CDR3 has 13 residues. Germline CDR1 and CDR2: MDHEN and SYDVKM. DNA of the CDR3: TGTGCCAGCAGTCCACAGGGGTTGAGCGAGCAGTACTTC. Translating it yields CASSPQGLSEQYF.

V usage is TRBV11-3 and J usage is TRBJ2-1; unclear D gene. Per germline, CDR1 SGHNT and CDR2 YENEEA. The V and J ends lost 2 bases and 1 base respectively, with 9 bases between them. The CDR3 extends over 15 amino acids. The CDR3 region is CASSLSPNSYNEQFF. The CDR3 nucleotides are TGTGCCAGCAGCTTAAGCCCCAATTCCTACAATGAGCAGTTCTTC.

This rearrangement joins TRBV9 to TRBJ2-3; 7 nucleotides agree with TRBD2. The CDR3 contains 15 residues. V lost 4 bases and J lost 4; bases outside the gene matches: 9. Germline V gene data show CDR1 as SGDLS and CDR2 as YYNGEE. CDR3 sequence (DNA): TGTGCCAGCAGCACCAGCTCCCGGGAGGCAGATACGCAGTATTTT. Translated, it gives CASSTSSREADTQYF.

The V gene is TRBV28, the J gene TRBJ2-2, with 7 bases lining up with TRBD1. With 6 bases clipped from V and 8 bases from J, the junction kept 12 bases outside the gene matches. The CDR3 covers 15 residues. Per the germline V gene, CDR1 is MDHEN and CDR2 is SYDVKM. The CDR3 protein is CASRVGTAVGGELFF. The CDR3 coding sequence is TGTGCCAGCAGAGTAGGGACAGCCGTCGGGGGGGAGCTGTTTTTT.

V is TRBV4-3 and J is TRBJ1-1; D remains unclear. The germline V gene has CDR1 LGHNA and CDR2 YSLEER. The CDR3 sequence is 16 residues long. V lost 4 bases and J lost 1, with 16 bases in between. The CDR3 DNA reads TGCGCCAGCAGCCCCAGAAGCGGCCTTTGGAACACTGAAGCTTTCTTT. It yields the protein CASSPRSGLWNTEAFF.